Relative to its sample, the clone carrying this T cell receptor delta chain is large. Its cognate antigen is unknown. This sample stems from a study of gammadelta T cells in human blood. Broader study findings: Microbial exposure appeared to drive polyclonal γδ T cell expansion after birth.

TCRdb reapplied CATT to the RT-PCR reads. The table includes about 970 delta-chain clones, approximately 21% detected once. V was pared by 0 bases and J by 0 bases, with 16 bases between. The CDR3 runs to 18 residues. CDR1 GEAIGNYY and CDR2 EKD come from the germline V gene. The clonotype comes from a human fetus. Material for sequencing was Vgamma9Vdelta2 gamma-delta T cells from fetal blood. V gene TRDV2 combines with J gene TRDJ2, with D possibly being TRDD3 (6 bases). CDR3 sequence: CACDTGGGPISLTAQLFF. As DNA, the CDR3 is TGTGCCTGTGACACCGGGGGGGGACCGATTTCTTTGACAGCACAACTCTTCTTT.